In this sample, the clone carrying this T cell receptor (beta chain) turned up a few times. The data were obtained in a study of T-cell reconstitution after alpha-beta-depleted transplantation in children. Using unique molecular identifiers, the investigators prepared the TCRbeta library. MiXCR, applied by TCRdb to the PCR reads, yields one record per CDR3 protein. Among a few hundred thousand distinct CDR3 sequences listed, approximately 10% were seen once. Germline V gives CDR1 MNHEY, CDR2 SVGEGT. The CDR3 contains 15 residues. V lost 0 bases and J lost 2; bases outside the gene matches: 1. The chain carries TRBV6-2 or TRBV6-3 and TRBJ1-5; 7 bases fit TRBD1. The clonotype was recovered from a human donor who donated a stem cell graft to a child with acute lymphoblastic leukemia. The sample here was PBMCs from the stem cell graft donor, taken from the stem cell graft. The DNA for the CDR3 is TGTGCCAGCAGTTACTCGGGACAGCGCAATCAGCCCCAGCATTTT. Residues: CASSYSGQRNQPQHF.